A selection of T cell receptor beta chains follows, all from one sample in a study of T cell responses to AZD1222 COVID-19 vaccine. The method was immunoSEQ multiplex PCR; TCRdb's version includes in-frame clones alone and lacks a portion of them. Altogether about 160,000 clones are present, approximately 94% being singletons, with the ten largest covering approximately 4.6%. This specimen was peripheral blood, taken 28 days after the second AZD1222 dose. The receptors were sampled from an adult who received the AZD1222 COVID-19 vaccine. CDR3s leave out the opening cysteine and the closing phenylalanine or tryptophan. Not all rows give a size; the values are once, few, many and, for expanded clones, a class.

clone_size v_call cdr3_aa
. TRBV6-5 ASRRQGTSNTIY
. TRBV7-2 ASSLVVAEYEQY
. TRBV6-2/TRBV6-3 ASSQMGAYNEQF
. TRBV19 ASSIGDSKNEQF
once TRBV7-2 ASSPLAGVSYEQY
. TRBV11-2 ASSLGYLAGLSGANVLT
. TRBV7-8 ASSTRTAWYQH
. TRBV10-3 AISELVNEQF
. TRBV10-1 ASSELGYEQY
once TRBV4-1 ASSQFSAQGDTQY
. TRBV2 ASTTGGVGTDTQY
. TRBV7-9 ASSLALGTGNEKLF
. TRBV7-2 ASKGPRTSGYEQY
. TRBV7-9 ASSPLKGASLMNTEAF
. TRBV24-1 ATSDAGLAGGPGRNTGELF
. TRBV19 ASNTRIFGTGELF
. TRBV12-3/TRBV12-4 ASSFSADTQY
once TRBV10-3 AISGIDAGETDTQY
. TRBV6-5 ASSSDRSPWEQY
. TRBV6-1 ASSGVGGSANQPQH
. TRBV9 ASSVQVSGNTIY
. TRBV5-6 ASSLGHLNTEAF
. TRBV7-8 ASSLTGQHMNTEAF